The 30 T cell receptor beta chains below come from one sample, sequenced in a study of graft-versus-host responses after intestinal transplantation. This table comes from immunoSEQ multiplex PCR, and its TCRdb copy is limited to in-frame clones, with some not included. The sample consists of some 110,000 clones, 85% to 95% of them appearing once. Antigen specificity for these receptors is unknown. The specimen comprised unstimulated CD4+ T cells sorted from spleen or lymph node cells, sampled before transplant. The receptors shown here come from a human donor who was the organ donor for an intestinal transplant.

The V and J genes are TRBV7-8 and TRBJ1-5; no definite D call. Trimming left V 1 base short and J 0 bases short, with 13 bases between. CDR1 SGHVS and CDR2 FQNEAQ come from the germline V gene. This CDR3 is 17 amino acids long. The CDR3: CASSLEGYGYSNQPQHF. DNA of the CDR3: TGTGCCAGCAGCTTAGAGGGTTACGGCTATAGCAATCAGCCCCAGCATTTT.

The chain has TRBV11-3 and TRBJ2-3; 14 bases are a match to TRBD2. Germline-derived CDR1 and CDR2 are SGHNT and YENEEA. Trimming at V came to 5 bases and at J to 5 bases, leaving 3 bases not matched to a gene. The CDR3 runs to 15 residues. CDR3 sequence: CASSRGLAGEDTQYF. The CDR3 nucleotides read TGTGCCAGCAGCCGGGGACTAGCGGGAGAAGATACGCAGTATTTT.

CDR3 sequence (DNA): TGTGCTAGTGCTAGAAGCGGCTCCTACAATGAGCAGTTCTTC. This gives the protein CASARSGSYNEQFF. The rearrangement links TRBV12-5 to TRBJ2-1, with TRBD2 as a possible D gene (5 bases). V lost 7 bases and J 0 bases, leaving 10 bases between the germline ends. In germline, CDR1 is LGHNT, CDR2 FRNRAP. The CDR3 covers 14 residues.

CDR3 DNA sequence: TGTGCCACTACGGGACGGTCGAACACTGAAGCTTTCTTT. This translates into CATTGRSNTEAFF. This chain joins TRBV7-9 and TRBJ1-1; D perhaps matches TRBD1 (5 bases). The CDR3 is 13 residues long. The germline V gene encodes CDR1 SEHNR and CDR2 FQNEAQ (reference sequence). Between the trimmed V and J ends, which lost 10 bases and 1 base, there was a span of 13 bases.

The V and J genes are TRBV11-2 and TRBJ2-2, with D maybe TRBD1 (6 bases). Germline lookup yields CDR1 SGHAT and CDR2 FQNNGV. The V and J ends lost 5 bases and 6 bases respectively, with 10 bases between them. The CDR3 is 13 amino acids. CDR3 DNA sequence: TGTGCCAGCAGCGTCCAGGGGTCCGGGGAGCTGTTTTTT. Protein: CASSVQGSGELFF.

This chain joins TRBV5-4 and TRBJ2-5; 7 nucleotides match TRBD2. Germline V gene sequence: CDR1 SGHNT, CDR2 YYREEE (reference sequence). CDR3 length equals 15 residues. V trimming: 0 bases; J trimming: 5 bases; junction bases outside the gene matches: 7. The DNA for the CDR3 is TGTGCCAGCAGCTTGGGGGGCGGGAGAGAGGAGACCCAGTACTTC. Its protein is CASSLGGGREETQYF.

This clone was observed a single time. V usage is TRBV7-9 and J usage is TRBJ1-1; D gene unclear. Looked up from germline, CDR1 is SEHNR and CDR2 is FQNEAQ (reference sequence). Trimming took 2 bases from V and 0 from J, leaving 4 bases between them. This CDR3 comprises 13 residues. The CDR3 spells CASSLKVNTEAFF. The CDR3 coding sequence is TGTGCCAGCAGCTTAAAGGTGAACACTGAAGCTTTCTTT.

This clone was recorded only once. The gene calls are TRBV9 and TRBJ2-7, with 7 bases fitting TRBD2. CDR1 and CDR2 from the germline V gene are SGDLS and YYNGEE. The V and J ends lost 0 bases and 2 bases, in that order; junction bases with no gene match: 5. CDR3 length: 15 residues. The CDR3, as DNA: TGTGCCAGCAGCGTAGGAGCGGGGATGACCTACGAGCAGTACTTC. It codes for CASSVGAGMTYEQYF.

The V call is TRBV18, the J call TRBJ2-3; no clear D gene. This CDR3 is built from 13 residues. CDR1 is KGHSH, CDR2 LQKENI, per germline. Between the trimmed V and J ends, which lost 3 bases and 1 base, there was a span of 5 bases. CDR3 sequence (DNA): TGTGCCAGCTCACCGACCGGCACAGATACGCAGTATTTT. This encodes CASSPTGTDTQYF.

The sample holds a few counts of this clone. J is TRBJ2-6 and V is TRBV7-9; D remains unclear. Germline CDR1 and CDR2: SEHNR and FQNEAQ (reference sequence). This CDR3 has 17 amino acids. With 1 base removed from V and 3 bases from J, the gap between germline ends came to 13 bases. For the CDR3, the DNA is TGTGCCAGCAGCTTAGAAAGGGTTGGCAATGGGGCCAACGTCCTGACTTTC. Translation gives CASSLERVGNGANVLTF.

The V call is TRBV7-2, the J call TRBJ1-1; TRBD1 aligns across 7 bases. Germline V CDR1 and CDR2: SGHTA, FQGNSA. The CDR3 runs to 14 residues. J was trimmed by 3 bases and V by 5 bases; bases with no gene match: 6. The chain's CDR3 is CASSLGTDYTEAFF. Written as DNA, the CDR3 is TGTGCCAGCAGCCTGGGGACAGACTACACTGAAGCTTTCTTT.

This clone was seen a few times. The J gene is TRBJ2-7, the V gene TRBV7-2; TRBD2 agrees at 11 bases. V lost 7 bases and J lost 4; bases outside the gene matches: 9. CDR3 length: 15 residues. The germline V gene encodes CDR1 SGHTA and CDR2 FQGNSA. The chain's CDR3 is CASTEVAGGPYEQYF. CDR3 DNA: TGTGCCAGCACCGAGGTAGCGGGAGGGCCTTACGAGCAGTACTTC.

This chain connects TRBV6-6 to TRBJ1-5; D gene unclear. The CDR3 covers 11 residues. The V gene lost 8 bases and the J gene lost 7 bases, with 9 bases spanning the gap. Germline V lookup: CDR1 MNHNY, CDR2 SVGAGI (reference sequence). CDR3 coding DNA: TGTGCCAGCTCCCCCGGACAGCCCCAGCATTTT. The encoded protein is CASSPGQPQHF.

The J gene is TRBJ2-3, the V gene TRBV19, with D tentatively TRBD1 or TRBD2 (5 bases each). The germline gives CDR1 LNHDA, CDR2 SQIVND (reference sequence). Trimming stripped 4 bases from V and 1 base from J, with 18 bases between. CDR3 length equals 17 residues. This CDR3 reads CASSNSPPGPRTDTQYF. Here the CDR3 DNA reads TGTGCCAGTAGTAATTCCCCACCGGGGCCTCGCACAGATACGCAGTATTTT.

Note on this clone: The same CDR3 also results from other DNA sequences found in this sample. The V gene is TRBV7-2, the J gene TRBJ1-1, with D unresolved. This CDR3 comprises 12 residues. V gave up 1 base and J gave up 0 bases, with 0 bases separating them. Per the germline V gene, CDR1 is SGHTA and CDR2 is FQGNSA. This chain's CDR3 is CASSLVNTEAFF. CDR3 DNA sequence: TGTGCCAGCAGCTTAGTGAACACTGAAGCTTTCTTT.

The CDR3 reads CASSFQGAQETQYF. In DNA form, the CDR3 reads TGTGCCAGCAGCTTCCAGGGGGCCCAAGAGACCCAGTACTTC. The chain employs TRBV11-3 and TRBJ2-5; 8 bases map to TRBD1. Germline V gene lookup returns CDR1 SGHNT and CDR2 YENEEA. This CDR3 spans 14 amino acids. V gave up 3 bases and J gave up 1 base; unmatched junction bases: 1.

The rearrangement joins TRBV29-1 to TRBJ1-2, with D perhaps matching TRBD1 (6 bases). V lost 2 bases to trimming and J lost 7 bases, with 14 bases between them. The CDR3 covers 13 residues. Germline V lookup: CDR1 SQVTM, CDR2 ANQGSEA. The CDR3 loop reads CSVEWQGRSGYTF. Written as DNA, the CDR3 is TGCAGCGTTGAATGGCAGGGGAGGAGTGGCTACACCTTC.

The chain joins TRBV15 to TRBJ2-4; no firm D call. The V gene's germline CDR1 is LNHNV and CDR2 YYDKDF (reference sequence). V lost 6 bases, J lost 0 bases, and 9 bases lay in between. This CDR3 has 14 residues. DNA of the CDR3: TGTGCCACCAGGGAGACGAGAGCCAAAAACATTCAGTACTTC. It is translated as CATRETRAKNIQYF.

The rearrangement links TRBV28 to TRBJ2-3; TRBD2 agrees at 11 bases. The ends lost 3 bases at V and 0 bases at J; junction bases unmatched: 14. Germline V lookup: CDR1 MDHEN, CDR2 SYDVKM. The CDR3 runs to 20 residues. CDR3 in amino acids: CASSFSTGGIAGGSTDTQYF. CDR3 nucleotide sequence: TGTGCCAGCAGTTTTTCGACAGGGGGGATAGCGGGAGGGAGCACAGATACGCAGTATTTT.

The CDR3, as DNA: TGTGCCACCAGCAGAGAAACAGGAGTTTACAATGAGCAGTTCTTC. Translating it yields CATSRETGVYNEQFF. V usage is TRBV15 and J usage is TRBJ2-1; tentative D call: TRBD1 (5 bases). The CDR3 is 15 residues long. Germline CDR1 LNHNV, CDR2 YYDKDF (reference sequence). V dropped 0 bases and J dropped 4 bases, with 10 bases sitting between them.

In regard to this clone: At one end the junction does not follow the germline gene, possibly because of a read error. The gene calls are TRBV6-5 and TRBJ2-7; a weak D match, TRBD2 (5 bases). The CDR3 consists of 14 residues. Germline CDR1 reads MNHEY; CDR2 reads SVGAGI. DNA for the CDR3: TGTACCAGCAGCTCACCCGGACTGAGCTACGAGCAGTACTTC. Encoded protein: CTSSSPGLSYEQYF.

Here the CDR3 reads CSASLSYEQYF. CDR3 DNA sequence: TGCAGTGCTAGTCTGAGCTACGAGCAGTACTTC. The chain combines TRBV20-1 with TRBJ2-7; no reliable D call. Germline V lookup: CDR1 DFQATT, CDR2 SNEGSKA (reference sequence). V lost 3 bases and J 3 bases, leaving 6 bases between the germline ends. CDR3 size: 11 residues.

This chain joins TRBV7-9 and TRBJ2-3; 7 positions agree with TRBD2. The V gene's germline CDR1 is SEHNR and CDR2 FQNEAQ (reference sequence). V lost 2 bases to trimming and J lost 0 bases; unmatched junction nucleotides: 2. This CDR3 has 15 residues. The CDR3, as DNA: TGTGCCAGCAGCTTATTTAGCGGGAGCACAGATACGCAGTATTTT. This sequence encodes CASSLFSGSTDTQYF.

This clone was counted between two and nine times. J is TRBJ1-2 and V is TRBV6-6; unclear D gene. CDR3 length: 12 amino acids. Germline CDR1 reads MNHNY; CDR2 reads SVGAGI (reference sequence). The ends were cut back, 2 bases at V and 1 base at J, with 2 bases in the middle. CDR3: CASSYNNYGYTF. Written as DNA, the CDR3 is TGTGCCAGCAGTTACAATAACTATGGCTACACCTTC.

The rearrangement uses TRBV30 and TRBJ2-7; 7 positions agree with TRBD2. The CDR3 length is 13 residues. J lost 0 bases, V lost 5 bases, and 4 bases had no gene match. In germline, CDR1 is GTSNPN, CDR2 SVGIG (reference sequence). CDR3 in DNA: TGTGCCTGGGATAGCGGGCACTCCTACGAGCAGTACTTC. It is translated as CAWDSGHSYEQYF.

The chain joins TRBV6-5 to TRBJ2-2; 8 bases align to TRBD1. V dropped 6 bases and J dropped 7; count of bases not matched to a gene: 10. Germline V gene sequence: CDR1 MNHEY, CDR2 SVGAGI. CDR3 size: 15 residues. In DNA, the CDR3 is TGTGCCAGCAGCCGTGAGGACAGGGCCGGCGGGGAGCTGTTTTTT. Its translation: CASSREDRAGGELFF.

Note on this clone: An end of the junction differs from the germline gene, which may be a read error. The chain carries TRBV6-1 and TRBJ2-7, with D tentatively TRBD1 (6 bases). Per the germline V gene, CDR1 is MNHNS and CDR2 is SASEGT. The CDR3 consists of 14 residues. CDR3 nucleotide sequence: TGTGCCAGCAGTGAAGCTGTGCTTCTCCCGGGGACAAACTTC. Residues: CASSEAVLLPGTNF.

The chain recombines TRBV19 with TRBJ2-3; no firm D call. Germline V CDR1 and CDR2: LNHDA, SQIVND (reference sequence). CDR3 length: 14 residues. With 1 base removed from V and 1 base from J, the gap between germline ends came to 6 bases. The CDR3 is CASSIVRGTDTQYF. For the CDR3, the DNA is TGTGCCAGTAGTATAGTCCGGGGCACAGATACGCAGTATTTT.

J is TRBJ2-1 and V is TRBV12-1; the table assigns TRBD2, which was not confirmed against the DNA. TRBV12-1 is annotated as a pseudogene. The CDR3 totals 11 residues. CDR3: CASSSSNEQFF. In nucleotides, the CDR3 is TGTGCCAGCAGCTCCTCCAATGAGCAGTTCTTC.

This chain links TRBV29-1 with TRBJ1-2; D is undetermined. The V end was cut by 0 bases, the J end by 4 bases, with 9 bases between. The CDR3 spans 13 residues. Per the germline V gene, CDR1 is SQVTM and CDR2 is ANQGSEA. The CDR3 loop is CSVEDSQRYGYTF. CDR3 sequence (DNA): TGCAGCGTTGAAGACTCCCAGCGCTATGGCTACACCTTC. The variable domain in full, with the rest retrieved from reference TRBV29-1 and TRBJ1-2, is SAVISQKPSRDICQRGTSLTIQCQVDSQVTMMFWYRQQPGQSLTLIATANQGSEATYESGFVIDKFPISRPNLTFSTLTVSNMSPEDSSIYLCSVEDSQRYGYTFGSGTRLTVV.